This entry concerns a single T cell receptor (beta chain). This clonotype was observed a few times. No antigen is known for it. No base quality information exists; no much larger clone differs at one position. This entry belongs to a study of vaccination and CD4 T cells after COVID-19 (dated by TCRdb to the early 2020s). Background on the whole study: Convalescent patients had a positive SARS-CoV-2 result on nasal swab PCR, and of these patients, under ten had mild disease and one had severe disease. Two doses of either the Pfizer-BioNTech BNT162b2 vaccine (n=8) or the Moderna mRNA-1273 vaccine (n=2) were administered to participants. Overlapping spike peptide pools from SARS-CoV-2 and from the common cold coronaviruses HCoV-NL63, HCoV-OC43 and HCoV-229E were used as culture stimuli. Six males and four females were included in the convalescent cohort, with two Hispanic individuals, seven Caucasians, two Asians and one multiracial person represented. Post-COVID blood samples from convalescent patients were collected a median of approximately 93 days after diagnosis, with a range of about 35 to 180 days. As controls, cultures received a CEFX viral epitope pool (the positive control), an HIV-1 Nef peptide pool (the negative control), or no peptide at all. Post-vaccine blood samples were taken a median of approximately 70 days after the second vaccine dose, with a range of about 14 to 241 days. In more than eight COVID-19 convalescent patients and 4 infection-naive healthy vaccine recipients, researchers compared the spike-specific CD4+ TCR repertoire from before mRNA vaccination with the repertoire from after. A few convalescent patients gave samples both early after vaccination (day 14) and late after vaccination (days 161 to 241).

The library was built by means of PCR. DNA from cultured CD4+ T cells was subjected to TCR sequencing with the Oncomine TCR Beta short-read assay at the Johns Hopkins FTIC core. The QIAamp micro DNA kit was used to extract genomic DNA from the cultured CD4+ T cells. Oncomine TCR Beta libraries from cultured CD4+ T cells were pooled with unique dual indexes and sequenced on an Illumina iSeq 100. The original pipeline was this. Non-productive sequences were filtered out, and CDR3s that did not start with C, did not end with F or W, or were shorter than 7 amino acids were discarded. The MANAFEST web application identified antigen-specific clonotypes by comparing peptide-stimulated wells against reference wells and other culture wells. An FDR below 0.05, an odds ratio above 5, and a productive frequency above 0.1% in at least two of three replicate wells were required for clones to be considered positive. A clonotype counted as cross-reactive if it showed significant expansion both in the SARS-CoV-2 spike wells and in at least one common cold coronavirus spike condition. Similarity between CDR3 sequences was evaluated in R version 3.6.1 using Levenshtein distances (stringdist) and unrooted phylogenetic trees (ape). TCRdb applied fastp at Q25 and MiXCR to the public reads, then kept only in-frame beta chains. Each entry merges the rows of one CDR3 protein and shows their most common DNA and genes. In this record, the V and J calls reflect TCRdb's handling and not the investigators' own analysis. The sample table records 22,000 or so distinct CDR3 sequences; over 25% of these occur just once. The top ten constitute over 9.5% of the sample.

This specimen's time point label, interpreted: late sampling 161 to 241 days after vaccination in a few convalescent patients. In light of the paper, this sample's treatment or condition label describes: approximately 9-day PBMC culture with coronavirus spike peptide pools or control peptides (ViraFEST assay). To expand antigen-specific T cells with peptide pools and then pick out the expanded clonotypes through TCR sequencing, the study relied on the ViraFEST assay. The convalescent patients' positive SARS-CoV-2 PCR tests fell between March and December 2020, which was before the Alpha, Beta and Delta variants emerged in the United States. Each well held more than 1.5 million PBMCs cultured in IMDM containing approximately 5.3% human AB serum and approximately 10 IU/ml IL-2, with 7.5 to 10 ug/ml peptide pools added. Half of the culture medium was replaced with fresh IL-2-containing medium on days 3 and 7. After roughly 9 days of culture, CD4+ T cells were isolated by negative selection with the EasySep CD4+ T cell isolation kit. Ficoll-Paque Plus gradient centrifugation was used to isolate PBMCs from whole blood, and the isolated PBMCs were then either used fresh or cryopreserved at -140C. Each culture condition was generally run in triplicate wells.

General findings and caveats noted by the study authors: Among convalescent patients, a median about 90% of the SARS-CoV-2-reactive clones seen after vaccination appeared only after vaccination, which suggests priming specific to the vaccine. Relatively few convalescent patients were included in the study, and early timepoints after natural infection were not analyzed. An increase in the median number of SARS-CoV-2-reactive clonotypes from 21 after infection to 35 to 40 after vaccination was observed, but the change was not found to be significant. In convalescent patients, nearly all vaccine-specific clones (304 of 307) were found to be mono-reactive for SARS-CoV-2 spike rather than cross-reactive with common cold coronaviruses.

V loses 4 bases of germline sequence and J loses 8 bases, and the interval between the two ends is 10 bases. The CDR3 sequence holds 12 residues, the cysteine and phenylalanine included. The entry retains the CDR3 DNA only, 36 bases that are in frame from base 1. CDR1 and CDR2 were assigned from the germline V gene as MGHRA and YSYEKL. The chain is encoded by TRBV4-1 joined to TRBJ2-3; no D gene is confidently identified. This sequence originates from a human donor who had recovered from COVID-19. This specimen was CD4+ T cells from blood, cultured in vitro, taken about 7 months after SARS-CoV-2 vaccination. In nucleotide form, the sequence is TGCGCCAGCAGCCGTTACCTGGGTACGCAGTATTTT. This is translated as CASSRYLGTQYF.